The sequence of this TCR beta chain was determined in a study of chemoradiotherapy in HPV16-positive cancers. Study at large: Candidate HPV-specific T-cell clones and common TCR motifs came from functional assays in a couple of HPV16-positive patients.

CDR1 and CDR2 from the germline V gene are MNHNS and SASEGT. The CDR3 covers 14 residues. The V end was cut by 3 bases, the J end by 4 bases, with 12 bases between. The table came from immunoSEQ multiplex PCR; TCRdb's copy has only in-frame clones and leaves some out. Among approximately 23,000 clones, 73% were seen once, and the ten largest hold 2.6%. This clone was observed a few times. The antigen remains undetermined. Study observations and caveats: Candidate HPV-specific clones and E7-related TCR motifs grew in tumor during treatment. Better recurrence-free survival went with HPV-responsive T-cell expansion in HPV16-positive patients.

This TCR came from a human donor with HPV-associated anogenital cancer. The specimen was taken from a patient who underwent chemoradiotherapy. The rearrangement joins TRBV6-1 to TRBJ1-1; perhaps TRBD1 as D (5 bases). The CDR3: CASSDGGVRTEAFF. DNA of the CDR3: TGTGCCAGCAGTGACGGAGGGGTACGCACTGAAGCTTTCTTT.